The present T cell receptor beta chain was sequenced within a study of T-cell memory formation after mild COVID-19. This clonotype was detected a few times. Trimming removed 3 bases from V and 3 bases from J; junction bases left unmatched: 7. Germline values: CDR1 KGHDR, CDR2 SFDVKD. The CDR3 covers 16 residues. TCRdb redid the calling of the 5' RACE reads with MiXCR, one entry per CDR3 protein. Altogether roughly 400,000 distinct CDR3 sequences are present, approximately 24% being singletons, with the ten largest covering 7% to 9.5%. The TCR sequence derives from an adult woman who had mild COVID-19 (a few samples of this study predate the infection). Cell type and time point are not known. Source material: PBMCs or a T cell subset sorted from them (not recorded which). This sequence joins TRBV24-1 and TRBJ2-1; TRBD2 matches at 7 bases. In nucleotides, the CDR3 is TGTGCCACCAGTGATGGGGGGGGAGGAATCTACAATGAGCAGTTCTTC. This translates into CATSDGGGGIYNEQFF.